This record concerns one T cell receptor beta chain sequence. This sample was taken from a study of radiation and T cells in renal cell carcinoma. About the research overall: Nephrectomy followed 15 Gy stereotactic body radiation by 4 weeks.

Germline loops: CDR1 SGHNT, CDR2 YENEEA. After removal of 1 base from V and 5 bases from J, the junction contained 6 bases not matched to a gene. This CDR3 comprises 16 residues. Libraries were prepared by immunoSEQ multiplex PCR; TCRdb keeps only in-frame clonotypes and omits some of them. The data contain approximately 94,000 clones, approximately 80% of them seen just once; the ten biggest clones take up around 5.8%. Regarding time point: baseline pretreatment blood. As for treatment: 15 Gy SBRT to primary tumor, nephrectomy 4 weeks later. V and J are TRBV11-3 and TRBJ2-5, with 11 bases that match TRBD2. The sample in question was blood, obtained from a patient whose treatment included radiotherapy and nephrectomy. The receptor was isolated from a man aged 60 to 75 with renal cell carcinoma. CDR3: CASSLGASGRMETQYF. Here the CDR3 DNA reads TGTGCCAGCAGCTTAGGGGCTAGCGGGAGGATGGAGACCCAGTACTTC.